This paragraph reports one T cell receptor beta chain. The antigen remains undetermined. Assay used: immunoSEQ multiplex PCR; TCRdb lists only in-frame clones, some missing. The table records approximately 50,000 clones, over 80% of them present only once. This entry comes from a study of OX40 agonist ivuxolimab in advanced cancers. Study information: The dose-escalation group included hepatocellular carcinoma, melanoma, renal cell carcinoma and head and neck cancer.

Trimming took 5 bases from V and 2 from J, leaving 14 bases between them. The CDR3 spans 15 residues. Germline CDR1 reads MRHNA; CDR2 reads SNTAGT. Study results and caveats: Antigen specificity of clonally expanded peripheral T cells was not established. CD8+ T cells were the subset that, on average, had more expanded clones than CD4+. Clonal expansion in partial responders at 0.1-3.0 mg/kg ranked among the lowest.

The specimen comprised CD4+ or CD8+ T cells sorted from blood, sampled in a trial of the OX40 agonist ivuxolimab. The V and J genes are TRBV6-4 and TRBJ2-3; D is perhaps TRBD1 (6 bases). This clonotype originated in an adult with an advanced solid tumor such as melanoma, head and neck, liver or kidney cancer. The CDR3 protein is CASSLQGHNTDTQYF. CDR3 in DNA: TGTGCCAGCAGTCTACAGGGTCACAACACAGATACGCAGTATTTT.